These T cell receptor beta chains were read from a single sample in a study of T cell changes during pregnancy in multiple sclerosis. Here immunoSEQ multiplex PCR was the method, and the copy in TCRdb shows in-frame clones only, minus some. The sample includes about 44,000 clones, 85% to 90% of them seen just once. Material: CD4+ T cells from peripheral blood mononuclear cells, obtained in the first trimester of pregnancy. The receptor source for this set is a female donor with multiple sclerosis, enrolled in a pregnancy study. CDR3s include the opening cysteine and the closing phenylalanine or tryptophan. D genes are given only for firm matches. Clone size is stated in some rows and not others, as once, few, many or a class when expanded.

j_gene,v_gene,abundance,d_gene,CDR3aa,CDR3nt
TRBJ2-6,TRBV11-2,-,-,CASSYIWAGANVLTF,TGTGCCAGCAGCTATATATGGGCAGGGGCCAACGTCCTGACTTTC
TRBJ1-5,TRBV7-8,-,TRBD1,CASSIQGARNQPQHF,TGTGCCAGCAGCATCCAGGGGGCCCGCAATCAGCCCCAGCATTTT
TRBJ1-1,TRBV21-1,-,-,CASSLQGADMNTEAFF,TGTGCCAGCAGCCTTCAGGGGGCCGACATGAACACTGAAGCTTTCTTT
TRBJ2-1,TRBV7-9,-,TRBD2,CASSSRPSGRHDEQFF,TGTGCCAGCAGCTCTCGCCCTAGCGGGAGGCACGATGAGCAGTTCTTC
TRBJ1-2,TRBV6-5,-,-,CASSYSLSYGYTF,TGTGCCAGCAGTTACTCCCTGAGCTATGGCTACACCTTC
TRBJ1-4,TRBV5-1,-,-,CASSLRGLNEKLFF,TGCGCCAGCAGCTTAAGAGGCCTTAATGAAAAACTGTTTTTT
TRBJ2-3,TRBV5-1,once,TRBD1,CASSYDRDYTQYF,TGCGCCAGCAGCTATGACAGGGATTATACGCAGTATTTT
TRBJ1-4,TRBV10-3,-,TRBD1,CAISDRTGFGTNEKLFF,TGTGCCATCAGTGACAGGACAGGCTTCGGAACTAATGAAAAACTGTTTTTT
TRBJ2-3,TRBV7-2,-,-,CASSLDGGADTQYF,TGTGCCAGCAGCTTAGATGGAGGGGCAGATACGCAGTATTTT
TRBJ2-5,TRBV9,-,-,CASSVEAIRKETQYF,TGTGCCAGCAGCGTAGAAGCGATTCGAAAAGAGACCCAGTACTTC
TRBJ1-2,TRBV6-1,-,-,CASSELAAGANYGYTF,TGTGCCAGCAGTGAACTTGCGGCAGGGGCTAACTATGGCTACACCTTC
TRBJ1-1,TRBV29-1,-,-,CSVEEGRGLGTEAFF,TGCAGCGTTGAAGAGGGCAGGGGTTTGGGCACTGAAGCTTTCTTT
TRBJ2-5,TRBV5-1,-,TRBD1,CASSFVGQGTETQYF,TGCGCCAGCAGCTTTGTGGGACAGGGAACGGAGACCCAGTACTTC
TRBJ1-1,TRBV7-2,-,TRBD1,CASSPDRGRRVGTEAFF,TGTGCCAGCAGCCCTGACAGGGGGCGCCGAGTAGGCACTGAAGCTTTCTTT
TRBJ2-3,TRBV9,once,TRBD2,CASSARGSGTDTQYF,TGTGCCAGCAGCGCTAGGGGTAGCGGGACAGATACGCAGTATTTT
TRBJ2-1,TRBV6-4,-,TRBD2,CASSVAGGRNEQFF,TGTGCCAGCAGTGTAGCGGGAGGGCGAAATGAGCAGTTCTTC
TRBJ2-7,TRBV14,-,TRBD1,CASSLTYDRDRPYEQYF,TGTGCCAGCAGCCTCACATACGACCGGGACAGGCCCTACGAGCAGTACTTC
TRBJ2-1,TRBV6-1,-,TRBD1,CASSGRQGMLGYEQFF,TGTGCCAGCAGTGGCCGACAGGGGATGCTTGGGTATGAGCAGTTCTTC
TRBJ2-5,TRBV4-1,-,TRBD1,CASSLGDRTGYETQYF,TGCGCCAGCAGCCTGGGGGACAGGACAGGGTACGAGACCCAGTACTTC
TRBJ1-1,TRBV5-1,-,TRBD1,CASSLRQGAGTEAFF,TGCGCCAGCAGCTTAAGACAGGGGGCAGGCACTGAAGCTTTCTTT
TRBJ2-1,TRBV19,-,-,CASSLSAASPTEQFF,TGTGCCAGTAGTCTTAGCGCGGCGTCACCCACTGAGCAGTTCTTC
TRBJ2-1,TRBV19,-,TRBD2,CASSLGTSGEQFF,TGTGCCAGTAGTCTGGGGACTAGCGGGGAGCAGTTCTTC
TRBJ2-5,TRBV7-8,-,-,CASSLSHSAETQYF,TGTGCCAGCAGCTTAAGCCACTCTGCGGAGACCCAGTACTTC
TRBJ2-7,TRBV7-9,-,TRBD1,CASSLGTGGGEQYF,TGTGCCAGCAGCTTGGGGACAGGGGGCGGCGAGCAGTACTTC
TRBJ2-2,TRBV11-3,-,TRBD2,CASSSRAGEYPGELFF,TGTGCCAGCAGCTCCCGGGCGGGAGAGTACCCCGGGGAGCTGTTTTTT
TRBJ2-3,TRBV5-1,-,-,CASSLLGGQGGADTQYF,TGCGCCAGCAGCTTGCTGGGGGGCCAAGGGGGGGCAGATACGCAGTATTTT
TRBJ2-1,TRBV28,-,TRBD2,CASHGGVGSYNEQFF,TGTGCCAGCCATGGGGGGGTAGGGTCCTACAATGAGCAGTTCTTC
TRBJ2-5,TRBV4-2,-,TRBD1,CASSQVGTEETQYF,TGTGCCAGCAGCCAGGTCGGGACAGAAGAGACCCAGTACTTC
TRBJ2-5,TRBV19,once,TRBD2,CASSSGLAVRETQYF,TGTGCCAGTAGTAGCGGACTAGCGGTCCGGGAGACCCAGTACTTC